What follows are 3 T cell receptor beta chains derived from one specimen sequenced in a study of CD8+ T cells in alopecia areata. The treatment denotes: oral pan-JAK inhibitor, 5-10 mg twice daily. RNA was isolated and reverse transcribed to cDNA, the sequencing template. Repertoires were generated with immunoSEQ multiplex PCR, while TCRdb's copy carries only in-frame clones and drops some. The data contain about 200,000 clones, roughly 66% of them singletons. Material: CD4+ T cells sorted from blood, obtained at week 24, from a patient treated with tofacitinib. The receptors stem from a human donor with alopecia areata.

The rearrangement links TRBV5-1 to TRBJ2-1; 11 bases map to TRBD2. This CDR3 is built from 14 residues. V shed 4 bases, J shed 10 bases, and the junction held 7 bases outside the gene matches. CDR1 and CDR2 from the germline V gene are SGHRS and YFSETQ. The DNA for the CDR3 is TGCGCCAGCAGCGTGACTAGCGGGGTGCGGGAGCAGTTCTTC. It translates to CASSVTSGVREQFF.

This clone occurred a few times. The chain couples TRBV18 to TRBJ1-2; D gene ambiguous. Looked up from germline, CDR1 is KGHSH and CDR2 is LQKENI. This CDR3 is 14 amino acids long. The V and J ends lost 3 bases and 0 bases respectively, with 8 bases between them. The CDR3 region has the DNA TGTGCCAGCTCACCTGGCAGAGCTAACTATGGCTACACCTTC. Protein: CASSPGRANYGYTF. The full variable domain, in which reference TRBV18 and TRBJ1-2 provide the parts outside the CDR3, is NAGVMQNPRHLVRRRGQEARLRCSPMKGHSHVYWYRQLPEEGLKFMVYLQKENIIDESGMPKERFSAEFPKEGPSILRIQQVVRGDSAAYFCASSPGRANYGYTFGSGTRLTVV.

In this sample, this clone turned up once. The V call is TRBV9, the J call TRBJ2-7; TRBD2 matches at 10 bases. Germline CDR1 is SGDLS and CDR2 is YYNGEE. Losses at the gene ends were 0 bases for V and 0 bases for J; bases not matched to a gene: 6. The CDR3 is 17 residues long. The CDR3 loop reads CASSVGISGGSSYEQYF. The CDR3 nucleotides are TGTGCCAGCAGCGTAGGAATTAGCGGGGGGTCCTCCTACGAGCAGTACTTC.